This is a list of T cell receptor beta chains from one sample in a study of T cell changes during pregnancy in multiple sclerosis. The protocol was immunoSEQ multiplex PCR, while the TCRdb copy is restricted to in-frame clones and leaves out a portion. Seen here are around 47,000 clones, around 93% observed once, and the top ten hold approximately 4.3%. Sequencing used CD8+ T cells from peripheral blood mononuclear cells, obtained in the first trimester of pregnancy. All receptors come from a female donor with multiple sclerosis, enrolled in a pregnancy study. The CDR3 runs from the conserved cysteine through the conserved F or W. Each record gives: V gene, J gene, CDR3 protein.

V gene: TRBV4-1; J gene: TRBJ2-1; CDR3 protein: CASSQDVAGLMESSYNEQFF
V gene: TRBV27; J gene: TRBJ2-3; CDR3 protein: CASSLSSWPSDTQYF
V gene: TRBV13; J gene: TRBJ2-2; CDR3 protein: CASSFSNPSTGELFF
V gene: TRBV19; J gene: TRBJ2-1; CDR3 protein: CASSIGGTFRNEQFF
V gene: TRBV30; J gene: TRBJ2-5; CDR3 protein: CAWSPGGAKIETQYF
V gene: TRBV6-1; J gene: TRBJ2-1; CDR3 protein: CASPVRGGVYNEQFF
V gene: TRBV9; J gene: TRBJ2-3; CDR3 protein: CASSVFAGDTQYF
V gene: TRBV14; J gene: TRBJ2-7; CDR3 protein: CASSQDYGGRAGDYEQYF
V gene: TRBV4-3; J gene: TRBJ1-1; CDR3 protein: CASSQDKAGMNTEAFF
V gene: TRBV7-2; J gene: TRBJ2-3; CDR3 protein: CASSPGTGGTDTQYF
V gene: TRBV5-4; J gene: TRBJ1-1; CDR3 protein: CASSGGLEAFF
V gene: TRBV28; J gene: TRBJ2-5; CDR3 protein: CASSLGLAGLQETQYF
V gene: TRBV9; J gene: TRBJ2-7; CDR3 protein: CASSDPVSYEQYF
V gene: TRBV15; J gene: TRBJ2-7; CDR3 protein: CATSGDRGYEQYF
V gene: TRBV6-6; J gene: TRBJ1-5; CDR3 protein: CASSPTGTGTNQPQHF
V gene: TRBV4-3; J gene: TRBJ2-7; CDR3 protein: CASSQENRPFYEQYF
V gene: TRBV6-1; J gene: TRBJ2-1; CDR3 protein: CASSEAPSGRNEQFF
V gene: TRBV29-1; J gene: TRBJ2-7; CDR3 protein: CSAHSSGTSSYEQYF
V gene: TRBV7-9; J gene: TRBJ2-7; CDR3 protein: CASSLAGVHHEQYF
V gene: TRBV4-1; J gene: TRBJ2-3; CDR3 protein: CASSSRAPSTDTQYF
V gene: TRBV27; J gene: TRBJ1-1; CDR3 protein: CASSPRQGQMNTEAFF
V gene: TRBV9; J gene: TRBJ1-3; CDR3 protein: CAHRVGGNTIYF
V gene: TRBV5-1; J gene: TRBJ2-7; CDR3 protein: CASSSGTPYEQYF